This paragraph covers one T cell receptor (beta chain) sequence. No antigen is known for it. Extracted RNA was reverse transcribed into cDNA, the sequencing template. The table came from immunoSEQ multiplex PCR; TCRdb's copy has only in-frame clones and leaves some out. The repertoire holds 150,000 to 200,000 clones, with under 80% as singletons. Treatment in this sample: oral pan-JAK inhibitor, 5-10 mg twice daily. Collected material from alopecia areata patients comprised lesional scalp punch biopsies and peripheral blood. These data are taken from a study of CD8+ T cells in alopecia areata. Study findings and constraints: Scalp clonality dropped significantly under tofacitinib, as did expanded CD8+ top-100 clones. Resident alphabeta T-cell populations of normal skin are likewise subject to sequencing in scalp samples. Tofacitinib did not eliminate many expanded lesional clones from scalp or blood.

This CDR3 has 10 residues. The V gene lost 3 bases and the J gene lost 8 bases, with 5 bases spanning the gap. The germline CDR1 and CDR2 sequences are SQVTM and ANQGSEA. This clonotype was obtained from a human donor with alopecia areata. Specimen: CD4+ T cells sorted from blood, collected between weeks 49 and 50, from a patient treated with tofacitinib. The V gene is TRBV29-1, the J gene TRBJ2-1; unclear D gene. The CDR3 loop is CSVDSHEQFF. DNA of the CDR3: TGCAGCGTTGATTCTCATGAGCAGTTCTTC.